The 30 T cell receptor beta chains below all came from one sample that was sequenced in a study of T cell responses to AZD1222 COVID-19 vaccine. The protocol was immunoSEQ multiplex PCR, while the TCRdb copy is restricted to in-frame clones and leaves out a portion. The sample shows some 47,000 clones, roughly 87% of them seen only once. The sample consisted of peripheral blood, taken 28 days after the second AZD1222 dose. These receptors came from an adult who received the AZD1222 COVID-19 vaccine.

The sample holds one count of this clone. The chain has TRBV14 and TRBJ1-1; a possible D gene is TRBD1 (5 bases). CDR1 SGHDN and CDR2 FVKESK come from the germline V gene. There are 16 residues in the CDR3. Between the trimmed V and J ends, which lost 0 bases and 0 bases, there was a span of 11 bases. The CDR3 protein is CASSQEPGTVNTEAFF. In DNA, the CDR3 is TGTGCCAGCAGCCAAGAACCCGGGACGGTGAACACTGAAGCTTTCTTT.

The genes are TRBV19 and TRBJ1-6; D remains unclear. The CDR3 runs 14 residues. Trimming left V 4 bases short and J 6 bases short, with 10 bases between. The V gene's germline CDR1 is LNHDA and CDR2 SQIVND (reference sequence). The CDR3 reads CASSTGGSNSPLHF. The DNA for the CDR3 is TGTGCCAGTAGTACAGGAGGGAGTAATTCACCCCTCCACTTT.

V usage is TRBV6-5 and J usage is TRBJ2-1, with 9 bases matching TRBD2. The CDR3 covers 15 residues. The V gene's germline CDR1 is MNHEY and CDR2 SVGAGI. The J segment lost 9 bases and the V segment lost 7 bases, leaving 13 bases of the junction unmatched. CDR3 DNA sequence: TGTGCCAGCATTCTGACTAGCGGACTAGTGGGTGAGCAGTTCTTC. It translates to CASILTSGLVGEQFF.

This chain connects TRBV12-3 or TRBV12-4 to TRBJ2-7; 8 nucleotides line up with TRBD1. This CDR3 comprises 12 residues. Losses at the gene ends were 7 bases for V and 6 bases for J; bases not matched to a gene: 5. The CDR3 spells CASTKDRVEQYF. CDR3 nucleotide sequence: TGTGCCAGCACTAAGGACAGGGTCGAGCAGTACTTC.

The rearrangement links TRBV6-1 to TRBJ1-4; perhaps TRBD1 as D (5 bases). V lost 1 base, J lost 3 bases, and 9 bases lay in between. In germline, CDR1 is MNHNS, CDR2 SASEGT. The CDR3 length is 15 residues. The CDR3 DNA reads as TGTGCCAGCAGTGAAGTCTGGGGGGCTAATGAAAAACTGTTTTTT. Amino acids: CASSEVWGANEKLFF.

This clone was seen once. The chain couples TRBV29-1 to TRBJ2-1; TRBD2 matches 10 bases. CDR3 length: 15 amino acids. Germline V gives CDR1 SQVTM, CDR2 ANQGSEA. The V and J ends lost 0 bases and 5 bases, in that order; junction bases with no gene match: 4. CDR3 bases: TGCAGCGTTGAAGATAGCGGGAGGTCAAACAATGAGCAGTTCTTC. Its protein is CSVEDSGRSNNEQFF.

V is TRBV19 and J is TRBJ2-1; TRBD2 agrees at 10 bases. The CDR3 is made up of 16 amino acids. V lost 4 bases and J lost 2; bases outside the gene matches: 5. Germline V gene sequence: CDR1 LNHDA, CDR2 SQIVND (reference sequence). The CDR3 DNA reads TGTGCCAGTAGTAGGGTAGCGGGAGGAACCTACAATGAGCAGTTCTTC. Protein product: CASSRVAGGTYNEQFF. The complete variable domain, with remaining parts taken from reference TRBV19 and TRBJ2-1, reads DGGITQSPKYLFRKEGQNVTLSCEQNLNHDAMYWYRQDPGQGLRLIYYSQIVNDFQKGDIAEGYSVSREKKESFPLTVTSAQKNPTAFYLCASSRVAGGTYNEQFFGPGTRLTVL.

The chain combines TRBV20-1 with TRBJ1-1; D gene ambiguous. This CDR3 is built from 11 residues. The germline gives CDR1 DFQATT, CDR2 SNEGSKA (reference sequence). The ends were cut back, 3 bases at V and 3 bases at J, with 5 bases in the middle. The CDR3 reads CSARADTEAFF. The CDR3 nucleotides are TGCAGTGCTAGGGCGGACACTGAAGCTTTCTTT.

V and J are TRBV4-2 and TRBJ2-5; TRBD2 aligns across 11 bases. The germline gives CDR1 LGHNA, CDR2 YNFKEQ. V lost 3 bases and J lost 1; bases outside the gene matches: 7. The CDR3 has 17 amino acids. The CDR3 spells CASSQRATSGGQETQYF. In DNA, the CDR3 is TGTGCCAGCAGCCAGCGAGCAACTAGCGGGGGCCAAGAGACCCAGTACTTC.

The genes are TRBV7-6 and TRBJ1-6; no clear D gene. From germline, CDR1 is SGHVS and CDR2 FNYEAQ. This CDR3 has 16 residues. Trimming left V 0 bases short and J 0 bases short, with 6 bases between. The CDR3 DNA sequence: TGTGCCAGCAGCTTAGCGAGCAGCTCCTATAATTCACCCCTCCACTTT. Its translation: CASSLASSSYNSPLHF.

This clone was seen once. The genes are TRBV5-1 and TRBJ2-1, with no clear D. The CDR3 runs 16 residues. V was pared by 1 base and J by 0 bases, with 11 bases between. The germline V gene has CDR1 SGHRS and CDR2 YFSETQ. The CDR3 sequence is CASSLSLRSSYNEQFF. CDR3 DNA sequence: TGCGCCAGCAGCTTGAGTTTGAGGAGCTCCTACAATGAGCAGTTCTTC.

The V gene is TRBV28, the J gene TRBJ2-2; D perhaps matches TRBD1 (8 bases). CDR1 and CDR2 from the germline V gene are MDHEN and SYDVKM. V was trimmed by 2 bases and J by 6 bases, leaving 16 bases between them. The CDR3 has 16 residues. The CDR3 DNA follows: TGTGCCAGCAGTTTACGACCACAGGGGGGGGCCGGGGAGCTGTTTTTT. It is translated as CASSLRPQGGAGELFF.

The rearrangement uses TRBV7-9 and TRBJ2-1; tentative D call: TRBD2 (5 bases). CDR1 is SEHNR, CDR2 FQNEAQ, per germline (reference sequence). The CDR3 is made up of 15 amino acids. The ends were cut back, 8 bases at V and 0 bases at J, with 14 bases in the middle. CDR3 amino acids: CASQAAASSYNEQFF. CDR3 coding DNA: TGTGCCAGCCAAGCAGCGGCCAGCTCCTACAATGAGCAGTTCTTC.

The V gene is TRBV24-1, the J gene TRBJ2-2; D is possibly TRBD2 (5 bases). CDR3 length: 17 residues. V dropped 0 bases and J dropped 4 bases, with 14 bases sitting between them. The germline V gene encodes CDR1 KGHDR and CDR2 SFDVKD. The CDR3 sequence is CATSDLRRGGGTGELFF. CDR3 bases: TGTGCCACCAGTGATTTGCGACGCGGCGGAGGCACCGGGGAGCTGTTTTTT.

The chain recombines TRBV5-1 with TRBJ2-1, with 9 nucleotides matching TRBD2. The CDR3 consists of 14 residues. Germline CDR1 is SGHRS and CDR2 is YFSETQ. Germline trimming cut 4 bases from V and 3 bases from J; bases unmatched to any gene: 2. The CDR3 region has the DNA TGCGCCAGCAGCCTAGCGGGACGCTACAATGAGCAGTTCTTC. Protein: CASSLAGRYNEQFF.

This clone was seen a single time. This chain connects TRBV4-1 to TRBJ2-1; D is uncertain. CDR1 and CDR2 (germline): MGHRA, YSYEKL. This CDR3 comprises 14 residues. Trimming cost V 7 bases and J 5 bases, with 15 bases left between them. The CDR3 spells CASKDIARDNEQFF. The CDR3, as DNA: TGCGCCAGCAAAGACATAGCCCGGGACAATGAGCAGTTCTTC.

The gene calls are TRBV11-2 and TRBJ2-4; D tentatively fits TRBD1 or TRBD2 (6 bases each). This CDR3 spans 17 amino acids. Trimming took 1 base from V and 5 from J, leaving 18 bases between them. Germline V gene sequence: CDR1 SGHAT, CDR2 FQNNGV. The CDR3 DNA is TGTGCCAGCAGCTTAGTCTCCCGGGGGTGGGGGCAAAACATTCAGTACTTC. Amino acids: CASSLVSRGWGQNIQYF.

This clone was seen more than once but under ten times. This chain joins TRBV18 and TRBJ1-1; D remains unclear. Germline-derived CDR1 and CDR2 are KGHSH and LQKENI. V lost 3 bases and J 4 bases, leaving 12 bases between the germline ends. The CDR3 covers 14 residues. In DNA form, the CDR3 reads TGTGCCAGCTCACCTGCGATGGGGAGCACTGAAGCTTTCTTT. Translating it yields CASSPAMGSTEAFF.

The chain has TRBV28 and TRBJ2-7; 14 bases fit TRBD2. Germline CDR1 reads MDHEN; CDR2 reads SYDVKM. V lost 6 bases, J lost 6 bases, and 10 bases stayed unmatched. The CDR3 consists of 16 residues. The CDR3 nucleotides are TGTGCCAGCAGGGGGACTAGCGGGAGAGGGGTCCTCGAGCAGTACTTC. Residues: CASRGTSGRGVLEQYF.

The chain has TRBV12-3 or TRBV12-4 and TRBJ1-5; possibly TRBD1 for D (5 bases). Deletions cut 2 bases from V and 4 bases from J, with 6 bases between. This CDR3 region has 13 residues. For the CDR3, the DNA is TGTGCCAGCAGTTTAAAGGGGAATCAGCCCCAGCATTTT. Encoded protein: CASSLKGNQPQHF.

The rearrangement uses TRBV29-1 and TRBJ2-1; a possible D gene is TRBD2 (5 bases). CDR1 is SQVTM and CDR2 is ANQGSEA in the germline V gene. The CDR3 contains 12 residues. The ends were cut back, 2 bases at V and 8 bases at J, with 10 bases in the middle. The CDR3 is CSVEPGGDEQFF. The CDR3 DNA follows: TGCAGCGTTGAACCAGGAGGCGATGAGCAGTTCTTC.

This chain uses TRBV27 with TRBJ1-2, with 7 positions matching TRBD1. Germline CDR1 reads MNHEY; CDR2 reads SMNVEV (reference sequence). V shed 4 bases, J shed 8 bases, and the junction held 4 bases outside the gene matches. The CDR3 covers 12 residues. In DNA form, the CDR3 reads TGTGCCAGCAGTTCGGCGACAGGGGGCTACACCTTC. It encodes CASSSATGGYTF.

V gene TRBV6-1 combines with J gene TRBJ1-5; 7 bases are shared with TRBD1. Trimming took 2 bases from V and 6 from J; bases not matched to a gene: 16. CDR3 length: 18 residues. The germline V gene has CDR1 MNHNS and CDR2 SASEGT. The CDR3 nucleotides are TGTGCCAGCAGTGAAAACCCAGGGGGTTATCGATCAGCTCAGCCCCAGCATTTT. Translating it yields CASSENPGGYRSAQPQHF.

The chain recombines TRBV18 with TRBJ2-7; TRBD2 matches at 10 bases. The germline V gene encodes CDR1 KGHSH and CDR2 LQKENI. V shed 0 bases and J 0 bases; nucleotides not matched to a gene: 14. This CDR3 comprises 20 residues. CDR3 nucleotides: TGTGCCAGCTCACCACCTTCCGGACTAGCGGACTTATTAGGCTCCTACGAGCAGTACTTC. Its translation is CASSPPSGLADLLGSYEQYF.

V usage is TRBV7-2 and J usage is TRBJ2-4; the match to TRBD2 covers 11 bases. Germline CDR1 reads SGHTA; CDR2 reads FQGNSA. The CDR3 runs to 15 residues. The junction had 8 bases not matched to a gene; V was cut back by 1 base and J by 12 bases. CDR3 nucleotides: TGTGCCAGCAGCTTAGGCGGAGCTAGCGGGAGGCGTCAGTACTTC. It is translated as CASSLGGASGRRQYF. The full variable domain, completed using reference TRBV7-2 and TRBJ2-4, is GAGVSQSPSNKVTEKGKDVELRCDPISGHTALYWYRQSLGQGLEFLIYFQGNSAPDKSGLPSDRFSAERTGGSVSTLTIQRTQQEDSAVYLCASSLGGASGRRQYFGAGTRLSVL.

This clone was seen only once. The chain joins TRBV15 to TRBJ2-1, with D perhaps matching TRBD1 (6 bases). The length of the CDR3 is 15 residues. V shed 4 bases and J shed 10 bases, with 20 bases lying between them. Germline CDR1 reads LNHNV; CDR2 reads YYDKDF (reference sequence). Here the CDR3 reads CATSIRGGTIGEQFF. DNA of the CDR3: TGTGCCACCAGCATCCGAGGGGGTACCATCGGGGAGCAGTTCTTC.

The chain employs TRBV19 and TRBJ2-7, with 11 bases fitting TRBD2. The CDR3 is 16 amino acids. Trimming cost V 5 bases and J 2 bases; bases outside gene matches: 8. In germline, CDR1 is LNHDA, CDR2 SQIVND (reference sequence). The DNA for the CDR3 is TGTGCCAGTAGTCTCCGGACTAGCGGGCTACCCTACGAGCAGTACTTC. It translates to CASSLRTSGLPYEQYF.

This clone has a single count. This chain connects TRBV5-4 to TRBJ1-1; 8 bases line up with TRBD1. Per the germline V gene, CDR1 is SGHNT and CDR2 is YYREEE (reference sequence). Trimming removed 3 bases from V and 2 bases from J; junction bases left unmatched: 3. The length of the CDR3 is 14 residues. CDR3 protein: CASSSTGGNTEAFF. The CDR3 bases are TGTGCCAGCAGCTCCACAGGGGGTAACACTGAAGCTTTCTTT.

The chain couples TRBV3-1 (or the pseudogene TRBV3-2) to TRBJ2-2; TRBD1 or TRBD2 may be the D gene (6 bases each). V dropped 4 bases and J dropped 4 bases, with 22 bases sitting between them. CDR1 is LGHDT, CDR2 YNNKEL, per germline (reference sequence). The length of the CDR3 is 18 residues. CDR3 protein: CASSRPMRGAQPTGELFF. CDR3 sequence (DNA): TGTGCCAGCAGCCGACCCATGAGGGGGGCCCAACCCACCGGGGAGCTGTTTTTT.

The rearrangement links TRBV27 to TRBJ2-7; D gene uncertain. Germline V lookup: CDR1 MNHEY, CDR2 SMNVEV (reference sequence). This CDR3 is 9 amino acids long. The V end was cut by 8 bases, the J end by 5 bases, with 4 bases between. The CDR3 sequence is CASRDEQYF. CDR3 nucleotide sequence: TGTGCCAGCCGGGACGAGCAGTACTTC.